What follows describes a single TCR beta chain. No cognate antigen has been identified for it. The sample holds no much larger clone one base away, and base qualities are not on file. Inclusive of the bounding cysteine and phenylalanine, the CDR3 is 14 residues long. Kept here is only the CDR3 DNA, which spans 42 bases and is read in frame from base 1. According to the germline V gene, CDR1 reads SQVTM and CDR2 reads ANQGSEA. V was cut back by 7 bases and J by 3 bases, leaving a gap of 16 bases between them. TCRbeta CDR3 regions were amplified from genomic DNA by means of the immunoSEQ Assay, a bias-controlled multiplex PCR. The study's processing was this. Within the assay, amplification of reference gene primers was used to estimate how many nucleated cells each sample contained. Sequence reads were collapsed and filtered to measure the absolute abundance of every unique TCRbeta CDR3 rearrangement. Productive Simpson clonality was computed per sample as the square root of Simpson's diversity index over productive rearrangements. Imported from immuneACCESS, the table was reduced by TCRdb to in-frame sequences with V and J called. These copies leave out some clones; in studies compared against another copy, an unresolved V gene accounts for under half, and the cause of the remainder is not known. That table is the source of V, J and clone size, and D and trimming were worked out from the DNA. A total of about 340,000 clones appear in this sample, about four fifths of them only once. The ten biggest clones cover almost 3% of the sample.

These data come from a study of blood T cell repertoires in COVID-19 (TCRdb year 2020). The study in broad terms: The collaborator samples originated in the United States, Italy and Spain and spanned the acute and convalescent phases of COVID-19. HLA class I and class II types, where available, came from metadata supplied by the sample provider rather than from assay-based typing. The material from the prospective study consisted of cDNA or gDNA derived from T cells, B-cell-depleted T cells, or PBMCs. The repertoires were made available in a free public database intended to serve as a resource for research on the immune response to SARS-CoV-2. Sample metadata almost always included a de-identified subject ID, COVID-19 status, age in years and sex. Samples were obtained from the ongoing ImmuneRACE study (first 160 participants) and from 1,200 or so subjects provided by 6 global collaborators. Subjects who had been exposed to COVID-19, were actively infected with it, or had recovered from it provided the deeply sampled blood TCRbeta repertoires that made up the dataset. Results the study describes overall, beyond this receptor: The quantity of clinical and demographic metadata differed by source and by participant and was supplied without curation.

Each collaborating institution followed its own protocols to collect whole blood in K2EDTA tubes. For TCRbeta analysis, collaborators shipped samples as frozen whole blood, isolated PBMCs, or DNA extracted from either of those sample types. The sequence derives from a man between 25 and 39 years old with active or convalescent COVID-19. The sequencing sample was made of peripheral blood. This chain is built from TRBV29-1 and TRBJ2-1, with TRBD2 as a weak D call on 6 bases. The CDR3 loop reads CSALAFGVYNEQFF. The nucleotide sequence is TGCAGCGCACTAGCTTTTGGCGTCTACAATGAGCAGTTCTTC.